This T cell receptor (beta chain) was captured by sequencing in a study of blood T cell repertoires in COVID-19. Study-wide background: Samples taken during acute and convalescent COVID-19 were collected in the United States, Italy and Spain. Sources were T cells, B-cell-depleted T cells, or PBMCs; the material itself was cDNA or gDNA.

The CDR3 runs 16 residues. The germline V and J ends were trimmed by 7 bases and 4 bases, with 22 bases remaining between them. Germline V CDR1 and CDR2: SNHLY, FYNNEI. Per the original data handling: Estimation of nucleated cell counts relied on the amplification of reference gene primers. Profiling relied on immunoSEQ multiplex PCR, and the TCRdb table lists in-frame clones only, not all of them. The V and J calls and the clone size are those of that table, but D and trimming were determined from the DNA. The table has about 210,000 clones, approximately 91% seen once. The sequenced sample was peripheral blood. This TCR was sampled from a woman aged 40 to 50 with acute or convalescent COVID-19. The chain links TRBV2 to TRBJ1-2; weak D call: TRBD1 (5 bases). CDR3 in DNA: TGTGCCAGCACCCCCCGCATCCAGGGACTTACCTATGGCTACACCTTC. It is translated as CASTPRIQGLTYGYTF.